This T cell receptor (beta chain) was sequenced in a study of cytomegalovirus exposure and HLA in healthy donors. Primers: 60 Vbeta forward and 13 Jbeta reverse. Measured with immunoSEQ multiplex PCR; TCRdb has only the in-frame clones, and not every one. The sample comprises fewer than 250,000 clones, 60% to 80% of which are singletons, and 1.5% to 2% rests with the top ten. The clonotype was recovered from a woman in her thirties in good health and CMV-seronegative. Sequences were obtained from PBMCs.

For the CDR3, the DNA is TGTGCCAGCAGCTTAGTTTCTATAACCTCCTACAATGAGCAGTTCTTC. Encoded protein: CASSLVSITSYNEQFF. The chain is built from TRBV7-9 and TRBJ2-1; no clear D gene. Germline values: CDR1 SEHNR, CDR2 FQNEAQ (reference sequence). CDR3 length: 16 residues. The V gene lost 1 base and the J gene lost 0 bases, with 10 bases spanning the gap.